Sequencing of this T cell receptor beta chain was carried out in a study of blood T cell repertoires in COVID-19. Overall study context: Sample material is recorded as cDNA or gDNA derived from T cells, B-cell-depleted T cells, or PBMCs.

The V and J ends lost 5 bases and 6 bases, in that order; junction bases with no gene match: 7. The CDR3 loop spans 15 amino acids. The germline gives CDR1 MNHEY, CDR2 SMNVEV (reference sequence). Original data processing: Counts of nucleated cells, estimated from reference gene primer amplification, were obtained. Sequencing was performed with immunoSEQ multiplex PCR; in TCRdb, only in-frame clones are kept and a portion is missing. The V and J calls and clone size come from that table; D and trimming were worked out from the DNA. The table records some 180,000 clones, 89% of them present only once.

V usage is TRBV27 and J usage is TRBJ2-3, with TRBD2 matching over 11 bases. Sequenced input: peripheral blood. The receptor's source is a man aged 40-49 years with acute or convalescent COVID-19. Written as DNA, the CDR3 is TGTGCCAGCAGTACCAGACTAGCGGGGACGGATACGCAGTATTTT. It yields the protein CASSTRLAGTDTQYF.